This TCR beta chain came from a study of tumor-infiltrating lymphocytes in primary liver carcinoma. As for the study in general: Tumor staging was T1-T3 N0M0; sizes spanned about 4 to 11 cm across. Study-level findings and limits: Blood fell significantly below tumors in its top-250-clone fraction (p = 0.039). There were only about 7.5-24% of top clones found in all five tumor regions.

A remark on this clonotype: Its antigen is unidentified.

Co-extraction yielded RNA and DNA from 20-30 mg of unsorted bulk tissue. Five separate regions per tumor were sampled. A primer matching the constant region was used to make TCR beta cDNA from around 460 ng of total RNA. ARM-PCR, slightly modified, supplied the TCR beta libraries through three nested multiplex PCR rounds. TCRdb itself ran the multiplex PCR reads through MiXCR, one entry per CDR3 protein. The sample consists of roughly 100,000 distinct CDR3 sequences, roughly four fifths of them appearing once. Sequenced input: liver tumor tissue from sampling region 3. As to subset: tumor region T3, left-lateral pole. The TCR originated in a man in his forties with primary liver carcinoma and hepatitis B virus infection.

CDR3 loop: CAWSLSGNYEQFF. CDR3 nucleotides: TGTGCCTGGAGTCTCAGCGGAAACTATGAGCAGTTCTTC. The chain uses TRBV30 and TRBJ2-1; tentatively, D is TRBD2 (5 bases). The CDR3 runs 13 residues. Germline-derived CDR1 and CDR2 are GTSNPN and SVGIG (reference sequence). V gave up 2 bases and J gave up 8 bases, with 13 bases separating them. Filled out from reference TRBV30 and TRBJ2-1, the complete variable domain reads SQTIHQWPATLVQPVGSPLSLECTVEGTSNPNLYWYRQAAGRGLQLLFYSVGIGQISSEVPQNLSASRPQDRQFILSSKKLLLSDSGFYLCAWSLSGNYEQFFGPGTRLTVL.